This TCR beta chain was documented in a study of CD8 T cell repertoires and HIV-1 epitope variants. This clone has a handful of counts. Its antigen is as yet unknown. Trimming removed 6 bases at V and 0 bases at J, with 8 bases between. Germline lookup yields CDR1 MNHEY and CDR2 SMNVEV (reference sequence). There are 14 residues in the CDR3. Using immunoSEQ multiplex PCR, the repertoire was profiled, and TCRdb retains in-frame clones only, with some absent. Among around 4,000 clones listed, about 61% were seen once. The chain has TRBV27 and TRBJ2-2; the D gene is possibly TRBD1 (6 bases). The source material was cultured CD8+ T cells derived from PBMCs. This clonotype originated in a male donor with HIV. This CDR3 is CASSRGSNTGELFF. CDR3 nucleotides: TGTGCCAGCAGCAGGGGTTCGAACACCGGGGAGCTGTTTTTT.